The T cell receptor (beta chain) under discussion was sequenced for a study of T cells in Graves' hyperthyroidism and ophthalmopathy. Study background: Peripheral blood was acquired at first diagnosis, ahead of any therapy whatsoever.

Study conclusions and caveats: Appearing also in blood were most of the thyroid clonotypes expanded above 0.001.

This clonotype showed up just a few times. The antigen remains undetermined. The germline V gene has CDR1 MNHNS and CDR2 SASEGT. The trim removed 5 bases at V and 11 bases at J, leaving 9 bases unmatched. This CDR3 region has 14 residues. Using RNA transcripts as the source, TCR beta CDR3 regions were amplified. The TCR CDR3 was amplified in a first-round RT-PCR using the HTBI primer set. TCRdb itself ran the multiplex PCR reads through MiXCR, one entry per CDR3 protein. The profile covers roughly 300,000 distinct CDR3 sequences, with over 11% appearing a single time and approximately 25% taken by the ten largest.

V gene TRBV6-1 combines with J gene TRBJ1-4, with TRBD1 matching 9 bases. The sample consisted of blood. The origin of this receptor is a woman in her twenties or thirties with Graves' hyperthyroidism. The CDR3 nucleotides read TGTGCCAGCAGTAGGGACAGGGTAGTTGGGAAACTGTTTTTT. Its protein product is CASSRDRVVGKLFF.